This T cell receptor beta chain comes out of a study of OX40 agonist ivuxolimab in advanced cancers. Sequenced by immunoSEQ multiplex PCR; TCRdb stores in-frame clones only, minus some. Here the sample spans around 65,000 clones, roughly 87% being singletons. Autoimmune disease history or systemic immunosuppression disqualified patients. Sampling of blood occurred at baseline, cycle 4 day 1, and cycle 7 day 1. The CDR3 loop spans 18 amino acids. The V gene's germline CDR1 is SGHTA and CDR2 FQGNSA. Trimming took 2 bases from V and 0 from J, leaving 17 bases between them. V is TRBV7-2 and J is TRBJ2-1; TRBD2 is a possible D gene (6 bases). This clonotype was obtained from an adult with an advanced solid tumor such as melanoma, head and neck, liver or kidney cancer. The sample here was CD4+ or CD8+ T cells sorted from blood, taken in a trial of the OX40 agonist ivuxolimab. The CDR3 DNA reads as TGTGCCAGCAGCTTACGTACATGGCGGGGAATCTCCTACAATGAGCAGTTCTTC. It is translated as CASSLRTWRGISYNEQFF. Complete variable domain (other parts from reference TRBV7-2 and TRBJ2-1): GAGVSQSPSNKVTEKGKDVELRCDPISGHTALYWYRQSLGQGLEFLIYFQGNSAPDKSGLPSDRFSAERTGGSVSTLTIQRTQQEDSAVYLCASSLRTWRGISYNEQFFGPGTRLTVL.